This passage covers 18 T cell receptor beta chains from one sample sequenced in a study of PD-1 blockade in classical Hodgkin lymphoma. With no exception, relapse followed autologous stem cell transplantation in all patients, and brentuximab vedotin exposure varied. Some clones are missing from TCRdb's copy, which holds only in-frame ones; the method was immunoSEQ multiplex PCR. Of roughly 140,000 clones in the sample, 78% were seen once. Sequencing used peripheral blood mononuclear cells (PBMCs), obtained before the second cycle of nivolumab. Every receptor here comes from a human donor with classical Hodgkin lymphoma.

About this clone itself: At one boundary the junction diverges from the germline segment, which might be a read error. V and J are TRBV19 and TRBJ2-6; 10 bases are shared with TRBD1. The CDR3 totals 21 residues. Looked up from germline, CDR1 is LNHDA and CDR2 is SQIVND (reference sequence). The CDR3 spells CASSYKVPGQGYSSGTNVLTF. The CDR3 DNA sequence: TGTGCCAGTAGTTACAAAGTACCGGGACAGGGGTACAGCTCTGGGACCAACGTCCTGACTTTC.

This chain links TRBV27 with TRBJ2-2, with D uncertain. Per the germline V gene, CDR1 is MNHEY and CDR2 is SMNVEV (reference sequence). The length of the CDR3 is 17 residues. Trimming removed 6 bases from V and 0 bases from J, with 17 bases in between. CDR3 protein: CASSRYSWSANTGELFF. The CDR3 DNA sequence: TGTGCCAGCAGCCGATACTCATGGTCCGCGAACACCGGGGAGCTGTTTTTT.

This clone was counted once. This chain links TRBV5-1 with TRBJ2-1; 7 positions match TRBD1. Germline loops: CDR1 SGHRS, CDR2 YFSETQ. CDR3 length: 14 amino acids. V gave up 4 bases and J gave up 8 bases; unmatched junction bases: 9. DNA for the CDR3: TGCGCCAGCAGCACCGGGACAGAAGGGGATGAGCAGTTCTTC. It codes for CASSTGTEGDEQFF.

V gene TRBV7-2 combines with J gene TRBJ2-1; 9 bases agree with TRBD2. This CDR3 is 14 amino acids long. The germline CDR1 and CDR2 sequences are SGHTA and FQGNSA. The V segment lost 7 bases and the J segment 4 bases; nucleotides outside the gene matches: 5. The CDR3 DNA is TGTGCCAGCAACCCTAGCGGGGAATACAATGAGCAGTTCTTC. This sequence encodes CASNPSGEYNEQFF. Together with reference TRBV7-2 and TRBJ2-1, the CDR3 gives the full variable domain: GAGVSQSPSNKVTEKGKDVELRCDPISGHTALYWYRQSLGQGLEFLIYFQGNSAPDKSGLPSDRFSAERTGGSVSTLTIQRTQQEDSAVYLCASNPSGEYNEQFFGPGTRLTVL.

CDR3 region: CATQAGLGQPQHF. The CDR3 bases are TGTGCCACCCAAGCGGGGTTGGGTCAGCCCCAGCATTTT. This chain uses TRBV6-1 with TRBJ1-5; D gene uncertain. This CDR3 is built from 13 residues. Germline V gene sequence: CDR1 MNHNS, CDR2 SASEGT. V was clipped by 10 bases and J by 6 bases, with 16 bases between them.

The chain has TRBV7-2 and TRBJ1-5; perhaps TRBD1 as D (5 bases). V was cut by 2 bases and J by 7 bases, with 15 bases left in between. Germline loops: CDR1 SGHTA, CDR2 FQGNSA. The length of the CDR3 is 15 residues. In nucleotides, the CDR3 is TGTGCCAGCAGCTTAAGGGGCCAGGGAGTCCAGCCCCAGCATTTT. Residues: CASSLRGQGVQPQHF. The full variable domain, rest sourced from reference TRBV7-2 and TRBJ1-5, is GAGVSQSPSNKVTEKGKDVELRCDPISGHTALYWYRQSLGQGLEFLIYFQGNSAPDKSGLPSDRFSAERTGGSVSTLTIQRTQQEDSAVYLCASSLRGQGVQPQHFGDGTRLSIL.

This chain uses TRBV10-3 with TRBJ2-3; 8 bases are shared with TRBD2. CDR1 is ENHRY, CDR2 SYGVKD, per germline. CDR3 length: 14 amino acids. With 10 bases clipped from V and 0 bases from J, the junction kept 6 bases outside the gene matches. The CDR3 sequence is CATIAGTSTDTQYF. DNA for the CDR3: TGTGCCACGATAGCGGGAACTAGCACAGATACGCAGTATTTT.

The J gene is TRBJ2-5, the V gene TRBV7-8; D gene ambiguous. CDR1 is SGHVS and CDR2 is FQNEAQ in the germline V gene. This CDR3 comprises 16 residues. Trimming cost V 2 bases and J 1 base, with 14 bases left between them. Here the CDR3 reads CASSLRAISPQETQYF. In DNA form, the CDR3 reads TGTGCCAGCAGCTTAAGAGCGATCAGTCCCCAAGAGACCCAGTACTTC.

This clone was detected once. The genes are TRBV7-9 and TRBJ1-4; D is uncertain. The CDR3 has 14 residues. V lost 0 bases and J lost 6, with 8 bases in between. Germline CDR1 is SEHNR and CDR2 is FQNEAQ (reference sequence). CDR3 coding DNA: TGTGCCAGCAGCTTAGCAAGAGGAGATGAAAAACTGTTTTTT. Protein: CASSLARGDEKLFF.

In its sample, this clone was seen once. The chain combines TRBV6-1 with TRBJ2-7; 7 nucleotides align to TRBD1. V lost 7 bases, J lost 0 bases, and 9 bases stayed unmatched. The CDR3 totals 15 residues. Germline lookup yields CDR1 MNHNS and CDR2 SASEGT. CDR3 sequence: CASIREGGFSYEQYF. The CDR3 nucleotides are TGTGCCAGCATCCGGGAAGGGGGCTTCTCCTACGAGCAGTACTTC.

The rearrangement links TRBV11-2 to TRBJ2-1, with 13 bases fitting TRBD2. V lost 5 bases to trimming and J lost 5 bases; unmatched junction nucleotides: 6. Germline CDR1 is SGHAT and CDR2 is FQNNGV. The CDR3 covers 16 residues. This CDR3 is CASSPRLAGGNNEQFF. The CDR3 nucleotides are TGTGCCAGCAGCCCTCGACTAGCGGGAGGAAACAATGAGCAGTTCTTC.

This chain connects TRBV19 to TRBJ1-4; TRBD1 might be the D (5 bases). With 10 bases removed from V and 4 bases from J, the gap between germline ends came to 13 bases. CDR3 length equals 13 residues. Germline V gene sequence: CDR1 LNHDA, CDR2 SQIVND (reference sequence). The CDR3 bases are TGTGCCACGGGGGGACTATATAATGAAAAACTGTTTTTT. Its translation: CATGGLYNEKLFF.

The chain uses TRBV4-1 and TRBJ1-2; D unclear. The germline CDR1 and CDR2 sequences are MGHRA and YSYEKL. The V and J ends lost 1 base and 4 bases respectively, with 16 bases between them. The CDR3 loop spans 16 amino acids. Here the CDR3 DNA reads TGCGCCAGCAGCCAAGGGGCTGCGGGCCCTCCCTATGGCTACACCTTC. Protein sequence: CASSQGAAGPPYGYTF.

The rearrangement links TRBV7-3 to TRBJ2-1, with D unresolved. Trimming removed 1 base from V and 2 bases from J, with 6 bases in between. Germline CDR1 is SGHTA and CDR2 is FQGTGA. The CDR3 is 14 amino acids. The CDR3 DNA follows: TGTGCCAGCAGCTTAAGTGGTACCTACAATGAGCAGTTCTTC. Translation gives CASSLSGTYNEQFF.

This chain uses TRBV6-1 with TRBJ1-1; 7 bases are shared with TRBD1. Per germline, CDR1 MNHNS and CDR2 SASEGT. Unmatched junction bases numbered 13, after V lost 4 bases and J lost 2 bases. This CDR3 has 17 amino acids. This chain's CDR3 is CASSARESGQDNTEAFF. In DNA form, the CDR3 reads TGTGCCAGCAGTGCTCGAGAAAGCGGACAGGACAACACTGAAGCTTTCTTT.

The chain has TRBV11-2 and TRBJ2-5; 11 nucleotides match TRBD2. V lost 1 base, J lost 5 bases, and 3 bases stayed unmatched. Germline assignment: CDR1 SGHAT and CDR2 FQNNGV. The CDR3 contains 15 residues. Written as DNA, the CDR3 is TGTGCCAGCAGCTTAGTTAGCGGGAGGGCGGAGACCCAGTACTTC. Protein sequence: CASSLVSGRAETQYF.

The table lists this clone with a count of one. V is TRBV5-1 and J is TRBJ2-4; the match to TRBD2 covers 7 bases. Germline loops: CDR1 SGHRS, CDR2 YFSETQ. The ends lost 0 bases at V and 8 bases at J; junction bases unmatched: 5. The CDR3 is made up of 14 amino acids. The CDR3 is CASSLAGGRDIQYF. Written as DNA, the CDR3 is TGCGCCAGCAGCTTGGCTGGAGGGAGGGACATTCAGTACTTC. The full variable domain, in which reference TRBV5-1 and TRBJ2-4 provide the parts outside the CDR3, is KAGVTQTPRYLIKTRGQQVTLSCSPISGHRSVSWYQQTPGQGLQFLFEYFSETQRNKGNFPGRFSGRQFSNSRSEMNVSTLELGDSALYLCASSLAGGRDIQYFGAGTRLSVL.

This clone was detected a few times. V is TRBV7-2 and J is TRBJ2-7, with 8 positions matching TRBD2. The J segment lost 0 bases and the V segment lost 3 bases, leaving 4 bases of the junction unmatched. This CDR3 has 15 residues. Germline values: CDR1 SGHTA, CDR2 FQGNSA. The CDR3 is CASSLGLGISYEQYF. CDR3 nucleotide sequence: TGTGCCAGCAGCTTGGGACTAGGGATCTCCTACGAGCAGTACTTC. Full variable domain (outside the CDR3, taken from reference TRBV7-2 and TRBJ2-7): GAGVSQSPSNKVTEKGKDVELRCDPISGHTALYWYRQSLGQGLEFLIYFQGNSAPDKSGLPSDRFSAERTGGSVSTLTIQRTQQEDSAVYLCASSLGLGISYEQYFGPGTRLTVT.